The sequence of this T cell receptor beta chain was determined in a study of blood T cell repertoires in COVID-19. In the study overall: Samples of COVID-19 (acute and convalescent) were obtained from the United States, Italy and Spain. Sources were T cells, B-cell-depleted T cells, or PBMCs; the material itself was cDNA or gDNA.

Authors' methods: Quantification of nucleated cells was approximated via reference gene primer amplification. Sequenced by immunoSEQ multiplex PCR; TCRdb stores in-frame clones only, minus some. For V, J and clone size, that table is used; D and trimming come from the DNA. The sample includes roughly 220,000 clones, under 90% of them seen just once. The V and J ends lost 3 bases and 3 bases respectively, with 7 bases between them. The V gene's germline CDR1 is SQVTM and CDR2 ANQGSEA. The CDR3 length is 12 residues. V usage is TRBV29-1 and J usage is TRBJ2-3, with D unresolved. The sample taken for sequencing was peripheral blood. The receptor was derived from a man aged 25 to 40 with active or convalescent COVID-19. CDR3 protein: CSVDIATDTQYF. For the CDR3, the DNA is TGCAGCGTTGACATAGCAACAGATACGCAGTATTTT.